This TCR beta chain was recovered during a study of CD8 T cells in Susac syndrome. The study, taken as a whole, reports: There was no clonal expansion in the CD4+ T cell repertoires of Susac syndrome.

While CD8+ and CD4+ T cells were isolated negatively, TEMRA cells were enriched by FACS. With random hexamers, about 0.45 to 1 ug RNA was reverse transcribed. Amplification of TCR beta CDR3 across 54 Vbeta and 13 Jbeta was performed with immunoSEQ multiplex PCR. TCRdb recomputed calls from the immunoSEQ multiplex PCR reads with MiXCR, one row per CDR3 protein. Among roughly 250,000 distinct CDR3 sequences listed, about 96% were seen once. To note about this clonotype: Antigen: not known.

The TCR comes from a human donor with Susac syndrome. Sequenced material: CD4+ T cells from PBMCs.

The CDR3 region is CSASEGLYEQYF. CDR3 bases: TGCAGTGCTAGCGAAGGGTTGTACGAGCAGTACTTC. This chain connects TRBV20-1 to TRBJ2-7; D not certain. The length of the CDR3 is 12 residues. Trimming pared 3 bases from V and 4 bases from J, leaving 10 bases between. Germline CDR1 is DFQATT and CDR2 is SNEGSKA (reference sequence).